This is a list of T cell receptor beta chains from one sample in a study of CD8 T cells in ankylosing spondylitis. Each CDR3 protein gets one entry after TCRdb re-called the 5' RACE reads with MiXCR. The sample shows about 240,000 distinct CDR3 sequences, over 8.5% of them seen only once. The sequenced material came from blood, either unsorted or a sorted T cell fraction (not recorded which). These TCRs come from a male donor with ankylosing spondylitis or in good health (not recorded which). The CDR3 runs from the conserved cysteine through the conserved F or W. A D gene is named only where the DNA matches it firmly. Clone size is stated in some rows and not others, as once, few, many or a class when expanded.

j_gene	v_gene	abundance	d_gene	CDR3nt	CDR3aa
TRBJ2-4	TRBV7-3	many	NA	TGTGCCAGCACCTCCCCCAGGACAGAGGGCAGAGACATTCAGTACTTC	CASTSPRTEGRDIQYF
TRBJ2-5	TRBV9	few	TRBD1	TGTGCCAGCAGCGTATCCCAACAGGGGCTGCATGGAGAGACCCAGTACTTC	CASSVSQQGLHGETQYF
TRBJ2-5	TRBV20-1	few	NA	TGCAGTGCTATACTAGGTGTTGGAGAGACCCAGTACTTC	CSAILGVGETQYF
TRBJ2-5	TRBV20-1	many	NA	TGCAGTGCCGCCCCTCAAGAGACCCAGTACTTC	CSAAPQETQYF
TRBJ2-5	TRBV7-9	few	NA	TGTGCCAGCCGTCGTGTAGGGGGGGAAGAGACCCAGTACTTC	CASRRVGGEETQYF
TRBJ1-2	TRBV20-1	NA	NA	TGCAGTGCTAGGCGCGTTAGGGATTTCTATGGCTACACCTTC	CSARRVRDFYGYTF
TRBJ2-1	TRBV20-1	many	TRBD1	TGCAGTGCTACCCCCCGACAGGGGAATTCCTACAATGAGCAGTTCTTC	CSATPRQGNSYNEQFF
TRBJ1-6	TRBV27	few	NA	TGTGCCAGCAGGGGAGGGACCCTTAGCTCCTATAATTCACCCCTCCACTTT	CASRGGTLSSYNSPLHF
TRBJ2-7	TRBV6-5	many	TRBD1	TGTGCCAGCAGTTACCTCCGGGACAGGGACGACGAGCAGTACTTC	CASSYLRDRDDEQYF
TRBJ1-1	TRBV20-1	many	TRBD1	TGCAGTGCCAACGACAGGGGGCGGTGGGAGATGAACACTGAAGCTTTCTTT	CSANDRGRWEMNTEAFF
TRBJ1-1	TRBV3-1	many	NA	TGTGCCAGCAGCCAAGTGGTCAGACGGCCGACTGAAGCTTTCTTT	CASSQVVRRPTEAFF
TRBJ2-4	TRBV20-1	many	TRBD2	TGCAGTGCTTACACGGGACTAGCGTTAGCCAAAAACATTCAGTACTTC	CSAYTGLALAKNIQYF
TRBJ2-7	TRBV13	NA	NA	TGTGCCAGCAGCCAGGCCAACTCCTACGAGCAGTACTTC	CASSQANSYEQYF
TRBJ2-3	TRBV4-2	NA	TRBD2	TGTGCCAGCAGCCAAGAGAGCAGCGGGACCGTCACAGATACGCAGTATTTT	CASSQESSGTVTDTQYF
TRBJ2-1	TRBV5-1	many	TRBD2	TGCGCCAGCAGCTTGGAAGCGGGGACTAGCGGGGGGCGTTACAATGAGCAGTTCTTC	CASSLEAGTSGGRYNEQFF
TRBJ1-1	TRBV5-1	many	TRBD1	TGCGCCAGCAGCTTGGGGTCGACAGGGAGCACTGAAGCTTTCTTT	CASSLGSTGSTEAFF
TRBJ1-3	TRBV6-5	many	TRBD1	TGTGCCAGCAGTCTCGACAGGGCTGGAAACACCATATATTTT	CASSLDRAGNTIYF